The rows below give T cell receptor beta chains drawn from one sample of a study of cytomegalovirus exposure and HLA in healthy donors. Method: immunoSEQ multiplex PCR; TCRdb's copy keeps in-frame clones and lacks some. Here the sample spans about 120,000 clones, around 69% being singletons. Sequences were obtained from PBMCs. Source of these receptors: a woman aged 40 to 50 in good health and CMV-seropositive. CDR3s include the opening cysteine and the closing phenylalanine or tryptophan. A D gene is named only where the DNA matches it firmly. Some rows mark clone size as missing; the rest say once, few, many or name a class of expanded clone.

v_gene,d_gene,j_gene,abundance,CDR3aa,CDR3nt
TRBV9,NA,TRBJ1-1,NA,CASSPRLAGNTEAFF,TGTGCCAGCAGCCCTAGACTGGCCGGGAACACTGAAGCTTTCTTT
TRBV5-1,TRBD2,TRBJ2-5,NA,CASSLSSGGAQETQYF,TGCGCCAGCAGCTTATCTAGCGGGGGGGCTCAAGAGACCCAGTACTTC
TRBV6-1,TRBD1,TRBJ1-5,once,CASSEASGQGAEPQHF,TGTGCCAGCAGTGAAGCATCGGGACAGGGGGCAGAGCCCCAGCATTTT
TRBV5-4,TRBD2,TRBJ2-7,NA,CASSLARGGANEQYF,TGTGCCAGCAGCTTGGCTCGCGGGGGGGCCAACGAGCAGTACTTC
TRBV13,TRBD1,TRBJ1-2,NA,CASSPGQGPNGYTF,TGTGCCAGCAGCCCCGGACAGGGGCCTAATGGCTACACCTTC
TRBV4-1,NA,TRBJ1-4,few,CASSQLGLGGVNSEKLFF,TGCGCCAGCAGCCAATTGGGACTGGGGGGGGTGAATAGTGAAAAACTGTTTTTT
TRBV10-3,TRBD1,TRBJ1-6,NA,CAIRVGTDNSPLHF,TGTGCCATCCGAGTCGGGACAGATAATTCACCCCTCCACTTT
TRBV7-9,NA,TRBJ1-5,NA,CASGLGSEDQPQHF,TGTGCCAGCGGGTTAGGATCAGAGGATCAGCCCCAGCATTTT
TRBV7-8,TRBD1,TRBJ2-7,many,CASSLGTGVYEQYF,TGTGCCAGCAGCTTAGGGACAGGGGTCTACGAGCAGTACTTC
TRBV4-1,NA,TRBJ1-1,few,CASSPYPGSTEAFF,TGCGCCAGCAGCCCGTACCCCGGGAGCACTGAAGCTTTCTTT
TRBV29-1,TRBD1,TRBJ2-2,NA,CSVKGTGGIGELFF,TGCAGCGTGAAGGGGACAGGGGGAATCGGGGAGCTGTTTTTT
TRBV6-5,TRBD1,TRBJ2-7,NA,CASSYYRGLSSYEQYF,TGTGCCAGCAGTTACTACAGGGGGCTGAGCTCCTACGAGCAGTACTTC
TRBV5-1,NA,TRBJ2-1,NA,CASSPLGAGNEQFF,TGCGCCAGCAGCCCCCTGGGGGCAGGCAATGAGCAGTTCTTC
TRBV18,NA,TRBJ2-1,NA,CASSPIQYNEQFF,TGTGCCAGCTCACCAATACAGTACAATGAGCAGTTCTTC
TRBV9,NA,TRBJ1-1,NA,CASSAGNLNTEAFF,TGTGCCAGCAGCGCGGGAAACTTGAACACTGAAGCTTTCTTT
TRBV6-5,NA,TRBJ2-7,NA,CASRATGRGSEQYF,TGTGCCAGCCGTGCAACGGGCAGGGGAAGCGAGCAGTACTTC
TRBV20-1,NA,TRBJ2-1,NA,CSARQTSHQFF,TGCAGTGCTAGGCAAACTAGCCATCAGTTCTTC
TRBV4-3,NA,TRBJ1-6,NA,CASSQALETTAGSPLHF,TGCGCCAGCAGCCAGGCCTTGGAGACAACCGCGGGTTCACCCCTCCACTTT
TRBV2,TRBD2,TRBJ2-1,NA,CASSEKSGGANEQFF,TGTGCCAGCAGTGAAAAGAGCGGGGGGGCTAACGAGCAGTTCTTC
TRBV19,NA,TRBJ1-5,NA,CASSISGSNQPQHF,TGTGCCAGTAGTATTTCAGGGAGCAATCAGCCCCAGCATTTT
TRBV27,NA,TRBJ1-1,few,CASSFDGGANPEAFF,TGTGCCAGCAGTTTCGATGGGGGGGCCAACCCTGAAGCTTTCTTT
TRBV5-3,NA,TRBJ1-1,NA,CARRLQGTGAFF,TGTGCCAGAAGACTGCAGGGTACTGGAGCTTTCTTT
TRBV7-8,TRBD1,TRBJ2-1,NA,CASSGGTGPNEQFF,TGTGCCAGCAGCGGAGGGACAGGGCCCAATGAGCAGTTCTTC
TRBV27,NA,TRBJ2-7,NA,CASRRSGRYEQYF,TGTGCCAGCCGGAGGAGCGGGCGCTACGAGCAGTACTTC
TRBV7-2,TRBD1,TRBJ1-2,NA,CASTLIGTGNYGYTF,TGTGCCAGCACCTTAATCGGGACAGGAAACTATGGCTACACCTTC
TRBV9,TRBD1,TRBJ2-5,NA,CASSVGGGQSQETQYF,TGTGCCAGCAGCGTAGGAGGGGGACAGTCTCAAGAGACCCAGTACTTC
TRBV6-5,NA,TRBJ1-5,NA,CASSYSLSGSNQPQHF,TGTGCCAGCAGTTACTCCTTAAGCGGGAGCAATCAGCCCCAGCATTTT
TRBV7-3,NA,TRBJ1-1,NA,CASSFQGYPGTEAFF,TGTGCCAGCAGCTTCCAGGGGTACCCGGGGACTGAAGCTTTCTTT